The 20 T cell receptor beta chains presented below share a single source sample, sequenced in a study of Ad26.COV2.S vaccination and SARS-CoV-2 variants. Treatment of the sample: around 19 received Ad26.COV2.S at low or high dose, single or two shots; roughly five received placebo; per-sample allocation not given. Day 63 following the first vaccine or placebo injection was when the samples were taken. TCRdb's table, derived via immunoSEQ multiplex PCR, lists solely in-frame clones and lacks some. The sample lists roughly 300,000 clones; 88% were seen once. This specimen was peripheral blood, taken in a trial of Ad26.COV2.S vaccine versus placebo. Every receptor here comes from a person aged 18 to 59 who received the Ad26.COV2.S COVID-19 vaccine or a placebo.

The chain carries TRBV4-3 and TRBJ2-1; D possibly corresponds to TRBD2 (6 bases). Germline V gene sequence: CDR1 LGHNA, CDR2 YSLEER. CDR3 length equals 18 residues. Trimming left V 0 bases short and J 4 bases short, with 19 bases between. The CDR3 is CASSQESVAFGTYNEQFF. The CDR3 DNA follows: TGCGCCAGCAGCCAAGAGTCTGTTGCTTTTGGGACTTACAATGAGCAGTTCTTC.

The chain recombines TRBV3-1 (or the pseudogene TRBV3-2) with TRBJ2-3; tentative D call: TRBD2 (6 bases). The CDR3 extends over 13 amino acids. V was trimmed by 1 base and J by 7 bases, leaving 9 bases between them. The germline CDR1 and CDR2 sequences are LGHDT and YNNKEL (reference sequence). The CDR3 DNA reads TGTGCCAGCAGCCAAGCGGGAGCAAATACGCAGTATTTT. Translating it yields CASSQAGANTQYF.

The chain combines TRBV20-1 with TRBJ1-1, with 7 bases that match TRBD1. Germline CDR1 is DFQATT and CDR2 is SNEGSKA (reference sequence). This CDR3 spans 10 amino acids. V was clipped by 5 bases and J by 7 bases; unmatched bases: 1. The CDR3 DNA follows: TGCAGTGCTTGGGACAGTGAAGCTTTCTTT. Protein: CSAWDSEAFF.

The CDR3 region has the DNA TGTGCCTGTGCACCGGGGCCGGGGGAAGCTTTCTTT. Its translation: CACAPGPGEAFF. The V and J genes are TRBV30 and TRBJ1-1, with D tentatively TRBD1 (5 bases). The CDR3 extends over 12 amino acids. Germline V gives CDR1 GTSNPN, CDR2 SVGIG (reference sequence). The V and J ends lost 6 bases and 8 bases respectively, with 16 bases between them. The full variable domain, its missing parts supplied by reference TRBV30 and TRBJ1-1, is SQTIHQWPATLVQPVGSPLSLECTVEGTSNPNLYWYRQAAGRGLQLLFYSVGIGQISSEVPQNLSASRPQDRQFILSSKKLLLSDSGFYLCACAPGPGEAFFGQGTRLTVV.

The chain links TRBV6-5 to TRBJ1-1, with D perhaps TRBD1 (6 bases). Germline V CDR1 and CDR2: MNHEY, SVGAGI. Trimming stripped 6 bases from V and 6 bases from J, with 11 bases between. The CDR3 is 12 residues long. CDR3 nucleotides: TGTGCCAGCAGCAGGACAGACGCTGAAGCTTTCTTT. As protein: CASSRTDAEAFF.

The CDR3 loop is CSVEEWAGANVLTF. The CDR3 DNA follows: TGCAGCGTTGAAGAATGGGCTGGGGCCAACGTCCTGACTTTC. The chain is built from TRBV29-1 and TRBJ2-6; no reliable D call. Trimming cost V 0 bases and J 2 bases, with 5 bases left between them. The CDR3 consists of 14 residues. CDR1 and CDR2 (germline): SQVTM, ANQGSEA.

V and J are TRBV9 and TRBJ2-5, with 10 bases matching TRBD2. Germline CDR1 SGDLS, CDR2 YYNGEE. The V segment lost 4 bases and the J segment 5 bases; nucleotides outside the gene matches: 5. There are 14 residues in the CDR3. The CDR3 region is CASSSGLAMETQYF. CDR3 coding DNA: TGTGCCAGCAGCTCGGGACTAGCGATGGAGACCCAGTACTTC.

CDR3 loop: CASSLPVGMSYEQYF. CDR3 sequence (DNA): TGTGCCAGCAGCTTACCGGTAGGAATGTCCTACGAGCAGTACTTC. The V call is TRBV7-2, the J call TRBJ2-7; unclear D gene. Trimming pared 2 bases from V and 1 base from J, leaving 12 bases between. Germline V gene sequence: CDR1 SGHTA, CDR2 FQGNSA. The CDR3 contains 15 residues. Supplemented by reference TRBV7-2 and TRBJ2-7, the full variable domain reads GAGVSQSPSNKVTEKGKDVELRCDPISGHTALYWYRQSLGQGLEFLIYFQGNSAPDKSGLPSDRFSAERTGGSVSTLTIQRTQQEDSAVYLCASSLPVGMSYEQYFGPGTRLTVT.

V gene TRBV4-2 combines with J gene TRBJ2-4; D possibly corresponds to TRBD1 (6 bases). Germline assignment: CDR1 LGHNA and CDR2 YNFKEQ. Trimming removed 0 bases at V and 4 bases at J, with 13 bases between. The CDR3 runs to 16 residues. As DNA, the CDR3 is TGTGCCAGCAGCCAAGATACAGGGCTGGCAAAAAACATTCAGTACTTC. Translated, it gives CASSQDTGLAKNIQYF.

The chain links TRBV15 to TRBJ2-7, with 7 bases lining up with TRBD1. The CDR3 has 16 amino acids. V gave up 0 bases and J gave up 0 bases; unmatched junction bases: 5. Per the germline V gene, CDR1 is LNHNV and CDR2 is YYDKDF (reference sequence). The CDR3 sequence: CATSREGQHLSYEQYF. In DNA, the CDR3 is TGTGCCACCAGCAGAGAGGGACAGCACCTCTCCTACGAGCAGTACTTC.

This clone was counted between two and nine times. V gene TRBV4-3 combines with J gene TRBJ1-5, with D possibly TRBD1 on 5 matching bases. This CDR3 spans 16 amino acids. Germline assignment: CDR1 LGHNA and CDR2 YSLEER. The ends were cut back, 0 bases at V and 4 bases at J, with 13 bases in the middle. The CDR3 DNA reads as TGCGCCAGCAGCCAAGATTGGGGCAGGGCTAATCAGCCCCAGCATTTT. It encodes CASSQDWGRANQPQHF.

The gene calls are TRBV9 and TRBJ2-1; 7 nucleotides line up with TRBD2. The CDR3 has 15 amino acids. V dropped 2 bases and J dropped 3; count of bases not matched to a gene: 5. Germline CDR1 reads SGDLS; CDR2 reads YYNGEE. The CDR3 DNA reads TGTGCCAGCAGCGTCGCCCTAGCGGTCTACAATGAGCAGTTCTTC. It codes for CASSVALAVYNEQFF.

The CDR3: CASSLLVTGELFF. CDR3 DNA sequence: TGTGCCAGCAGCTTGTTAGTAACCGGGGAGCTGTTTTTT. This sequence joins TRBV7-2 and TRBJ2-2; D gene uncertain. The CDR3 spans 13 residues. Trimming stripped 3 bases from V and 5 bases from J, with 7 bases between. The germline V gene encodes CDR1 SGHTA and CDR2 FQGNSA.

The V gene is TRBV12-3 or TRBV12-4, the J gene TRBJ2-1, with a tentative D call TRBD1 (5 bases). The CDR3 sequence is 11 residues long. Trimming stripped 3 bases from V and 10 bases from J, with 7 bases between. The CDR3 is CASSFRQEQFF. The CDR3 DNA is TGTGCCAGCAGTTTTCGACAGGAGCAGTTCTTC.

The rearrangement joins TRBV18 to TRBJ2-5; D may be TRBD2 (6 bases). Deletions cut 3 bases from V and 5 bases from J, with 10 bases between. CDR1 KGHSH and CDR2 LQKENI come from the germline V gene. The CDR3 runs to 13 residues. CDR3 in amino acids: CASSPSRGETQYF. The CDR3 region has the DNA TGTGCCAGCTCACCTTCCCGGGGGGAGACCCAGTACTTC.

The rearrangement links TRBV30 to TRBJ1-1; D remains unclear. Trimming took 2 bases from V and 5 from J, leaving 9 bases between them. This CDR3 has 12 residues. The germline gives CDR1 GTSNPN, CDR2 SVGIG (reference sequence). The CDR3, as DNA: TGTGCCTGGAGTCCTCAGAGGACTGAAGCTTTCTTT. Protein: CAWSPQRTEAFF.

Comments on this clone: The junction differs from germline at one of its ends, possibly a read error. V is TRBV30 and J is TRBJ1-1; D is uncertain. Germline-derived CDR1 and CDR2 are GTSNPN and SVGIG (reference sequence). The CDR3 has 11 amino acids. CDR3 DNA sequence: TGTGTCTGGTCGGAGAACACTGAAGCTTTCTTT. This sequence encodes CVWSENTEAFF.

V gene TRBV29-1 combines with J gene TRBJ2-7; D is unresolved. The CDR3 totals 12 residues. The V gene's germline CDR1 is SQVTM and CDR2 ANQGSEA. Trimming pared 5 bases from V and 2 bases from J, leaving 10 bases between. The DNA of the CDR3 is TGCAGCGTTTGGTCTTCAACCTACGAGCAGTACTTC. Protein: CSVWSSTYEQYF.

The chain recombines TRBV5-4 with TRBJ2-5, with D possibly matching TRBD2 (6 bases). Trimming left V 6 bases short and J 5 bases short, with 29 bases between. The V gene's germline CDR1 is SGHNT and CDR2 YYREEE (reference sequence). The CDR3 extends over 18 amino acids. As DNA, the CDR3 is TGTGCCAGCAAACCTCGACCCCCGGAATCAGGAGGGCTGGAGACCCAGTACTTC. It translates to CASKPRPPESGGLETQYF. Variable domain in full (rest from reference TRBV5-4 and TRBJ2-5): ETGVTQSPTHLIKTRGQQVTLRCSSQSGHNTVSWYQQALGQGPQFIFQYYREEENGRGNFPPRFSGLQFPNYSSELNVNALELDDSALYLCASKPRPPESGGLETQYFGPGTRLLVL.

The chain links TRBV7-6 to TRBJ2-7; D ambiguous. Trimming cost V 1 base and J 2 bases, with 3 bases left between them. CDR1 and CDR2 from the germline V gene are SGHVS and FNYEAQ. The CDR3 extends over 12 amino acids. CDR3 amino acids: CASSLDPYEQYF. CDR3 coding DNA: TGTGCCAGCAGCTTAGATCCCTACGAGCAGTACTTC.